These T cell receptor beta chains were read from a single sample in a study of blood T cells in healthy people across ages. TCRdb called the 5' RACE reads again in MiXCR, with one record for every CDR3 protein. The table shows approximately 360,000 distinct CDR3 sequences, with roughly half occurring only once. Source material: blood. The receptors here all came from a man in his sixties in good health. The CDR3 runs from the conserved cysteine through the conserved F or W. Each record gives: clone size, J gene, CDR3 length, D gene, V gene, CDR3 protein, CDR3 DNA. D genes are given only for firm matches. Expanded clones get a size class; other rows say once, few or many, or leave the size out.

>few|TRBJ2-1|15|TRBD2|TRBV12-3/TRBV12-4
CASSFGTKLMNEQFF
TGTGCCAGCAGTTTCGGGACTAAACTAATGAATGAGCAGTTCTTC
>once|TRBJ1-2|13|-|TRBV7-9
CATPSGGIYGYTF
TGTGCCACCCCTTCTGGGGGGATTTATGGCTACACCTTC
>few|TRBJ2-1|15|TRBD2|TRBV6-6
CASSGGWGRGNEQFF
TGTGCCAGCAGTGGGGGATGGGGGAGGGGCAATGAGCAGTTCTTC
>few|TRBJ1-6|14|TRBD1|TRBV30
CACQIDRGNSPLHF
TGTGCCTGTCAGATCGACAGGGGTAATTCACCCCTCCACTTT
>-|TRBJ2-3|15|-|TRBV2
CASGEEISGTDTQYF
TGTGCCAGCGGGGAGGAAATAAGCGGCACAGATACGCAGTATTTT
>many|TRBJ2-5|15|-|TRBV18
CASSPPTGIQETQYF
TGTGCCAGCTCACCACCGACCGGAATCCAAGAGACCCAGTACTTC
>once|TRBJ2-5|14|-|TRBV7-2
CASSLMGAFNEQYF
TGTGCCAGCAGCTTAATGGGGGCCTTCAATGAGCAGTACTTC
>-|TRBJ1-4|16|TRBD1|TRBV7-2
CASSRHGDRVGEKLFF
TGTGCCAGCAGCCGACACGGGGACAGGGTGGGTGAAAAACTGTTTTTT
>-|TRBJ2-3|16|TRBD1|TRBV20-1
CSAATLGTVRTDTQYF
TGCAGTGCTGCGACACTAGGGACAGTCCGCACAGATACGCAGTATTTT
>-|TRBJ1-1|18|-|TRBV6-1
CASSSPGPRATRGTEAFF
TGTGCCAGCAGCTCCCCCGGGCCCCGGGCCACTCGGGGGACTGAAGCTTTCTTT
>few|TRBJ2-5|15|-|TRBV7-2
CASSIQGTAGETQYF
TGTGCCAGCAGCATACAGGGTACGGCAGGGGAGACCCAGTACTTC
>-|TRBJ2-7|16|-|TRBV12-3/TRBV12-4
CASSSDRLAGDYEQYF
TGTGCCAGCAGTTCAGACCGACTAGCAGGGGACTACGAGCAGTACTTC
>-|TRBJ2-7|15|TRBD2|TRBV7-9
CASSSDQVAGYEQYF
TGTGCCAGCAGCTCAGACCAAGTAGCGGGGTACGAGCAGTACTTC
>-|TRBJ2-6|18|-|TRBV7-3
CASSLNRMGASGANVLTF
TGTGCCAGCAGCTTAAATCGAATGGGGGCGTCTGGGGCCAACGTCCTGACTTTC
>-|TRBJ2-7|18|-|TRBV11-2
CASSSRGGGTATSYEQYF
TGTGCCAGCAGCTCCCGTGGGGGGGGGACAGCCACCTCCTACGAGCAGTACTTC
>-|TRBJ1-1|14|-|TRBV5-1
CASSKQPLDTEAFF
TGCGCCAGCAGCAAACAGCCGCTCGACACTGAAGCTTTCTTT
>-|TRBJ2-5|14|TRBD2|TRBV20-1
CSARGGTSGKEQYF
TGCAGTGCTAGAGGCGGGACTAGCGGAAAAGAACAGTACTTC
>-|TRBJ1-2|15|-|TRBV11-2
CASSSAGTDLYGYTF
TGTGCCAGCAGCTCAGCCGGGACGGACCTCTATGGCTACACCTTC
>-|TRBJ1-4|14|-|TRBV7-2
CASSRPGPNEKLFF
TGTGCCAGCAGCCGCCCAGGGCCCAATGAAAAACTGTTTTTT
>few|TRBJ2-3|16|TRBD2|TRBV24-1
CATSDPRGGRPDTQYF
TGTGCCACCAGTGATCCCCGAGGCGGGAGACCAGATACGCAGTATTTT
>few|TRBJ2-7|17|-|TRBV7-2
CASSSGVGRGSDYEQYF
TGTGCCAGCAGCTCCGGGGTGGGGCGCGGATCCGACTACGAGCAGTACTTC
>-|TRBJ2-7|16|-|TRBV7-9
CASSTRGAGGSYEQYF
TGTGCCAGCAGCACCAGGGGGGCGGGGGGCTCCTACGAGCAGTACTTC
>-|TRBJ2-1|16|-|TRBV20-1
CSARDRAGQLYNEQFF
TGCAGTGCTAGAGATAGGGCGGGACAGCTCTACAATGAGCAGTTCTTC
>-|TRBJ1-2|13|TRBD1|TRBV7-8
CASAFGQDYGYTF
TGTGCCAGCGCATTTGGACAGGACTATGGCTACACCTTC
>-|TRBJ2-3|12|-|TRBV5-1
CASSTHWDTQYF
TGCGCCAGCAGCACCCATTGGGATACGCAGTATTTT
>many|TRBJ2-5|14|TRBD2|TRBV10-3
CAISAGGYQETQYF
TGTGCCATCAGTGCCGGGGGGTACCAAGAGACCCAGTACTTC
>-|TRBJ2-3|15|-|TRBV7-2
CASSLGDFVTDTQYF
TGTGCCAGCAGCTTAGGGGACTTCGTCACAGATACGCAGTATTTT
>-|TRBJ1-1|11|-|TRBV7-2
CASSLDSIAFF
TGTGCCAGCAGCTTAGACAGTATCGCTTTCTTT
>few|TRBJ2-5|15|-|TRBV7-8
CASSFRGIQKETQYF
TGTGCCAGCAGCTTTAGGGGCATACAAAAAGAGACCCAGTACTTC
>-|TRBJ2-7|16|TRBD1|TRBV18
CASSDGRTGGTHEQYF
TGTGCCAGCTCAGACGGCCGGACAGGGGGTACCCACGAGCAGTACTTC
>few|TRBJ2-7|14|-|TRBV7-2
CASSLHGLSYEQYF
TGTGCCAGCAGCTTGCATGGCCTCTCCTACGAGCAGTACTTC
>-|TRBJ1-6|14|TRBD1|TRBV20-1
CSARGTGGNSPLHF
TGCAGTGCTAGAGGGACAGGGGGGAATTCACCCCTCCACTTT
>-|TRBJ2-5|16|-|TRBV25-1
CASSGWTGRTQETQYF
TGTGCCAGCAGTGGATGGACGGGAAGGACCCAAGAGACCCAGTACTTC
>few|TRBJ2-5|13|-|TRBV7-9
CASSASRQETQYF
TGTGCCAGCAGTGCCAGTCGGCAAGAGACCCAGTACTTC
>few|TRBJ2-7|11|-|TRBV3-1
CASSQFYEQYF
TGTGCCAGCAGCCAATTCTACGAGCAGTACTTC
>-|TRBJ2-3|14|-|TRBV15
CATSRDRVADTQYF
TGTGCCACCAGCAGAGACAGGGTGGCAGATACGCAGTATTTT
>few|TRBJ2-3|15|TRBD2|TRBV11-2
CASSLLGRDTDTQYF
TGTGCCAGCAGCTTACTCGGGAGGGACACAGATACGCAGTATTTT
>few|TRBJ2-3|11|-|TRBV29-1
CSVQSFGTQYF
TGCAGCGTTCAGTCTTTTGGTACGCAGTATTTT
>-|TRBJ2-7|15|TRBD2|TRBV27
CASRSTSGPTYEQYF
TGTGCCAGCCGATCAACTAGCGGACCCACCTACGAGCAGTACTTC
>-|TRBJ2-1|13|TRBD2|TRBV4-1
CASSQYGGNEQFF
TGCGCCAGCAGCCAGTACGGGGGGAATGAGCAGTTCTTC
>few|TRBJ2-7|13|-|TRBV4-3
CASSQGFSYEQYF
TGCGCCAGCAGCCAAGGGTTTTCCTACGAGCAGTACTTC
>-|TRBJ1-1|13|-|TRBV29-1
CSVEVGGNTEAFF
TGCAGCGTTGAGGTTGGAGGGAACACGGAAGCTTTCTTT
>few|TRBJ2-5|15|-|TRBV7-9
CASSLGDSNYNEQYF
TGTGCCAGCAGCTTAGGGGACTCCAATTACAATGAGCAGTACTTC
>-|TRBJ2-1|12|-|TRBV20-1
CSARRDGDEQFF
TGCAGTGCTAGGCGGGACGGGGATGAGCAGTTCTTC
>-|TRBJ2-7|12|-|TRBV10-3
CAISAQSYEQYF
TGTGCCATCAGTGCACAGAGCTACGAGCAGTACTTC